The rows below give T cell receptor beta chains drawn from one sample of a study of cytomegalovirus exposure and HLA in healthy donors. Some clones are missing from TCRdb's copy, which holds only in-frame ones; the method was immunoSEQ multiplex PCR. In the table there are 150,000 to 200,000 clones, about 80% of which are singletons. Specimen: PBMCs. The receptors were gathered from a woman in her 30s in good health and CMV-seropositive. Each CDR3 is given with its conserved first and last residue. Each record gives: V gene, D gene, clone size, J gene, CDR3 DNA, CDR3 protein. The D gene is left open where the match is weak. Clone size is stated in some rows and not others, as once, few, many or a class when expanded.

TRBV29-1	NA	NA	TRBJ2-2	TGCAGCGTTGTGAGCCTGAACACCGGGGAGCTGTTTTTT	CSVVSLNTGELFF
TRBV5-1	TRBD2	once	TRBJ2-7	TGCGCCAGCAGCCCCACGGGGGGGAAATACGAGCAGTACTTC	CASSPTGGKYEQYF
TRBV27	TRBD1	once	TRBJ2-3	TGTGCCAGCAGTTTAAAAAACAGGGGCCCGGGCACAGATACGCAGTATTTT	CASSLKNRGPGTDTQYF
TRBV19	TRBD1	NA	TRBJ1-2	TGTGCCAGTAGTATAGTTGGAGTGGGACAGGGGCGCCGTCTCTCTGGCTACACCTTC	CASSIVGVGQGRRLSGYTF
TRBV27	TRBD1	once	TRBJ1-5	TGTGCCAGCAGTCGGACAGGGGAATATAGCAATCAGCCCCAGCATTTT	CASSRTGEYSNQPQHF
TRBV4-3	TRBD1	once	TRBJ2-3	TGCGCCAGCAGCCAAGAGCTTACTTCCTGGACAGGGAGCACAGATACGCAGTATTTT	CASSQELTSWTGSTDTQYF
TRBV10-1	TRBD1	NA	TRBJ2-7	TGCGCCAGCAGCCCAGGGGGCTACGAGCAGTACTTC	CASSPGGYEQYF
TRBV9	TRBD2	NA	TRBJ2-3	TGTGCCAGCAGGGACGAGGGACTAGCGGGGGGCACAGATACGCAGTATTTT	CASRDEGLAGGTDTQYF
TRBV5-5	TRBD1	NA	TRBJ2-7	TGTGCCAGCAGCTACCAGGCCGGGACAGGGGGCGAGCAGTACTTC	CASSYQAGTGGEQYF
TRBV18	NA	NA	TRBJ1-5	TGTGCCAGCTCACCCGACCCGACAGCCGGGCCCCAGCATTTT	CASSPDPTAGPQHF
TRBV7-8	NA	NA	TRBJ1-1	TGTGCCAGCAGCTTAGCGTTCCCGAACATTGAAGCTTTCTTT	CASSLAFPNIEAFF
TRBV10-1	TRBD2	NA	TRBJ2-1	TGCGCCAGCAGTGAGATTCGCGGGGGAAGCTCCTACAATGAGCAGTTCTTC	CASSEIRGGSSYNEQFF
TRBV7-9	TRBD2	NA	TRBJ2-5	TGTGCCAGCAGCTTATCTCTAGCGGCGGGATCCAGGGAGACCCAGTACTTC	CASSLSLAAGSRETQYF
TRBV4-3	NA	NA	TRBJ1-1	TGCGCCAGCAGCCAAGATCCCCCAGGTTATACTGAAGCTTTCTTT	CASSQDPPGYTEAFF
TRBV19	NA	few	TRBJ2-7	TGTGCCACCAGAATTTCACCCTCCTACGAGCAGTACTTC	CATRISPSYEQYF
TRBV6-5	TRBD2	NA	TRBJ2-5	TGTGCCAGCAGGGGACTAGCGGTCAGGACCCAGTACTTC	CASRGLAVRTQYF
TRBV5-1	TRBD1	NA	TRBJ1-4	TGCGCCAGCAGCTCCCCGGGACAGGGGTCCGAAAAACTGTTTTTT	CASSSPGQGSEKLFF
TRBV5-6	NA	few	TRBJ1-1	TGTGCCAGCAGAACATTCCGGGGGATGGGAGCTGAAGCTTTCTTT	CASRTFRGMGAEAFF
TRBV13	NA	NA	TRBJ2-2	TGTGCCAGTACGGGAGTACTGAACACCGGGGAGCTGTTTTTT	CASTGVLNTGELFF
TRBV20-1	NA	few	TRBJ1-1	TGCAGTGTCCCGGGCCGACAGGAAGCTTTCTTT	CSVPGRQEAFF
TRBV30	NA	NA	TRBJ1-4	TGTGCCTGGAGTAAACAGGGAAATGAAAAACTGTTTTTT	CAWSKQGNEKLFF
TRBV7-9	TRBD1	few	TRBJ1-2	TGTGCCAGCAGCTTTGACAGGGTTGACTATGGCTACACCTTC	CASSFDRVDYGYTF
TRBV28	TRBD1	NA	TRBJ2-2	TGTGCCAGCAGTGGGAGACAGGGACCGAACACCGGGGAGCTGTTTTTT	CASSGRQGPNTGELFF
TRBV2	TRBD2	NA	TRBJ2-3	TGTGCCAGCAGTGCTGAACTAGCGGGGGGTGCGGCAGATACGCAGTATTTT	CASSAELAGGAADTQYF
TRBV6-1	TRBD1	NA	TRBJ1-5	TGTGCCAGCAAAACCGGGACAGCCCACAATCAGCCCCAGCATTTT	CASKTGTAHNQPQHF
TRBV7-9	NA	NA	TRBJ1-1	TGTGCCAGCGGTCCAGGGGACCCTAACACTGAAGCTTTCTTT	CASGPGDPNTEAFF
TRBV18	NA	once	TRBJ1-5	TGTGCCAGCTCACCAGATGGGGGGGGATGGTCCCAGCATTTT	CASSPDGGGWSQHF
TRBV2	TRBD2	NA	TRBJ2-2	TGTGCCAGCATTGGAAGGGGACTATTGACCGGGGAGCTGTTTTTT	CASIGRGLLTGELFF
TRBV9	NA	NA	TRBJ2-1	TGTGCCAGCAGGGGTAGCGACAATGAGCAGTTCTTC	CASRGSDNEQFF
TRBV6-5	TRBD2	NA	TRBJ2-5	TGTGCCAGCAGAAAAGCGGGGGGACAAGAGACCCAGTACTTC	CASRKAGGQETQYF
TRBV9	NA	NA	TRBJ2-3	TGTGCCAGCAGCGTAAGGGGGGGTAAAGATACGCAGTATTTT	CASSVRGGKDTQYF
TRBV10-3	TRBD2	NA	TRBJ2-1	TGTGCCATCAGTGGCGATAGCGGGAGGAGCAATGAGCAGTTCTTC	CAISGDSGRSNEQFF
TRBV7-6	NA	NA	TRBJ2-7	TGTGCCAGCAGCTTTGGTCTCAGGGACTACGAGCAGTACTTC	CASSFGLRDYEQYF
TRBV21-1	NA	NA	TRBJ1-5	TGTGCCAGCAGGGGCGGGAGCAATCAGCCCCAGCATTTT	CASRGGSNQPQHF
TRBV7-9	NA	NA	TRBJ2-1	TGTGCCAGCAGCTTAGAGGGACAATGGGAGTTCTTC	CASSLEGQWEFF
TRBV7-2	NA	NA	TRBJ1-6	TGTGCCAGCAGCTTATCCCAGGGTCCTTCACCCCTCCACTTT	CASSLSQGPSPLHF
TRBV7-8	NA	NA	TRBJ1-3	TGTGCCAGCAGCTTATCCCCAGACAGCTCTGGAAACACCATATATTTT	CASSLSPDSSGNTIYF
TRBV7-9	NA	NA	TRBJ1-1	TGTGCCAGCAGCTTAGGGGGAGGGGCACTGGACACTGAAGCTTTCTTT	CASSLGGGALDTEAFF
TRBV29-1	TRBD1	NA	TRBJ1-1	TGCAGCGTTGGGACAGGGGGGACTGAAGCTTTCTTT	CSVGTGGTEAFF
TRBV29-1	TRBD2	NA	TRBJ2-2	TGCAGCGTGACCGGACTAGCGGGGGACACCGGGGAGCTGTTTTTT	CSVTGLAGDTGELFF
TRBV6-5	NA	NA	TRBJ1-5	TGTGCCAGCAGTCCCCGGGGGGGGAATCAGCCCCAGCATTTT	CASSPRGGNQPQHF
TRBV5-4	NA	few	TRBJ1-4	TGTGCCAGCAGTCGGCAGGGCAATGAAAAACTGTTTTTT	CASSRQGNEKLFF
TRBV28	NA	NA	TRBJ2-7	TGTGCCAGCAGTCTACAGGGCTACGAGCAGTACTTC	CASSLQGYEQYF
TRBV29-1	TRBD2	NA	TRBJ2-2	TGCAGCGTTTATACCGGGACTACCACCGGGGAGCTGTTTTTT	CSVYTGTTTGELFF
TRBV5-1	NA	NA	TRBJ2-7	TGCGCCAGCAGCTTGGTTGGGCAGGGCTACGAGCAGTACTTC	CASSLVGQGYEQYF
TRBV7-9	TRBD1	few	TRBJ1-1	TGTGCCACCCAGGGGGGGACAGGGCGTTTTGCTTTCTTT	CATQGGTGRFAFF
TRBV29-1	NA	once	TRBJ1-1	TGCAGCGTTGGAGTAAACCAGGGCACTGAAGCTTTCTTT	CSVGVNQGTEAFF
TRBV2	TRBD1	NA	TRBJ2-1	TGTGCCAGCAGTGGGGTAGGGGGCTGTGGTGAGCAGTTCTTC	CASSGVGGCGEQFF
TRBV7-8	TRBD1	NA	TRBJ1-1	TGTGCCAGCAGCTCAGTCGGGACAGGGTCCACTGAAGCTTTCTTT	CASSSVGTGSTEAFF
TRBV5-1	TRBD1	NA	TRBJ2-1	TGCGCCAGCAGCTTGAGTGGGGACAGCACCTACAATGAGCAGTTCTTC	CASSLSGDSTYNEQFF
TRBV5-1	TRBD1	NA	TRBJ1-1	TGCGCCAGCAGCTGGCAGGGGGACACTGAAGCTTTCTTT	CASSWQGDTEAFF
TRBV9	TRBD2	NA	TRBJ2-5	TGTGCCAGCAGCGTAGGTAGCGGGAGTTACCAAGAGACCCAGTACTTC	CASSVGSGSYQETQYF